These 30 T cell receptor beta chains were all obtained from the same sample, sequenced in a study of regulatory T cells in long-lasting Graves disease. Regarding time point: newly diagnosed GD, antithyroid drugs for less than 3 months. The TCR library used RNA extracted from PBMCs. According to the study, TCR beta libraries were built with iRepertoire HTBI primers and CDR3-region Arm-PCR. TCRdb reanalysed the multiplex PCR reads using MiXCR and keeps one entry per CDR3 protein. The table shows a few hundred thousand distinct CDR3 sequences, with roughly a sixth occurring only once. The sample was also linked to a second study, of T cells in Graves' hyperthyroidism and ophthalmopathy.

Sequencing was performed on peripheral blood mononuclear cells (PBMCs), taken at new diagnosis, from a patient treated with antithyroid drugs. These TCRs come from a man in his forties with Graves disease.

This clonotype was detected ten times or more. The J gene is TRBJ2-1, the V gene TRBV5-1; possible D gene TRBD1, 6 bases. This CDR3 is 14 amino acids long. V lost 0 bases and J lost 8, with 12 bases in between. The germline gives CDR1 SGHRS, CDR2 YFSETQ. Here the CDR3 reads CASSLEGGRDEQFF. CDR3 nucleotide sequence: TGCGCCAGCAGCTTGGAAGGGGGACGGGATGAGCAGTTCTTC.

This clonotype was detected ten times or more. The chain employs TRBV28 and TRBJ2-7; possibly TRBD1 for D (6 bases). The CDR3 covers 19 residues. Trimming pared 6 bases from V and 4 bases from J, leaving 31 bases between. Germline V lookup: CDR1 MDHEN, CDR2 SYDVKM. The CDR3: CASSFNRELLGISVYEQYF. As DNA, the CDR3 is TGTGCCAGCAGCTTTAACAGGGAACTTTTGGGGATCTCCGTTTACGAGCAGTACTTC.

The sample holds many counts of this clonotype. The J gene is TRBJ2-3, the V gene TRBV11-2; 7 nucleotides align to TRBD1. Per germline, CDR1 SGHAT and CDR2 FQNNGV. V lost 2 bases to trimming and J lost 4 bases; unmatched junction nucleotides: 6. The CDR3 covers 15 residues. For the CDR3, the DNA is TGTGCCAGCAGCTTATTGAAGGGGGCCGCAGATACGCAGTATTTT. Translation gives CASSLLKGAADTQYF.

This clonotype was recorded many times. The chain links TRBV28 to TRBJ2-7; TRBD1 might be the D (7 bases). CDR1 MDHEN and CDR2 SYDVKM come from the germline V gene. The CDR3 consists of 14 residues. With 6 bases removed from V and 2 bases from J, the gap between germline ends came to 14 bases. CDR3 bases: TGTGCCAGCAGCCTCGCGGGACAGACCTACGAGCAGTACTTC. This codes for CASSLAGQTYEQYF.

The sample holds a few counts of this clonotype. This chain uses TRBV6-2 or TRBV6-3 with TRBJ2-1, with TRBD1 matching 10 bases. This CDR3 contains 13 residues. V gave up 6 bases and J gave up 8 bases; unmatched junction bases: 4. Germline CDR1 and CDR2: MNHEY and SVGEGT. CDR3 bases: TGTGCCAGCAGGGGGACAGGGGCCCATGAGCAGTTCTTC. Residues: CASRGTGAHEQFF.

This clonotype was seen many times. The chain couples TRBV5-1 to TRBJ2-7, with unresolved D. Looked up from germline, CDR1 is SGHRS and CDR2 is YFSETQ. V dropped 5 bases and J dropped 2 bases, with 8 bases sitting between them. The CDR3 extends over 12 amino acids. CDR3 residues: CASSQRPYEQYF. In nucleotides, the CDR3 is TGCGCCAGCAGTCAGAGACCCTACGAGCAGTACTTC.

The chain couples TRBV2 to TRBJ1-5; maybe TRBD1 (5 bases). Germline CDR1 is SNHLY and CDR2 is FYNNEI. The CDR3 extends over 15 amino acids. V was shortened by 7 bases and J by 0 bases, with 13 bases between the two germline ends. The CDR3 DNA follows: TGTGCCAGCACCCTTAGACAGATTAGCAATCAGCCCCAGCATTTT. Its protein is CASTLRQISNQPQHF.

This clonotype was seen repeatedly, ten times or more. V is TRBV6-1 and J is TRBJ2-5; unclear D gene. Trimming stripped 1 base from V and 5 bases from J, with 8 bases between. Germline loops: CDR1 MNHNS, CDR2 SASEGT. The CDR3 totals 13 residues. The CDR3 DNA follows: TGTGCCAGCAGTGAAGGTCCCATGGAGACCCAGTACTTC. Translation: CASSEGPMETQYF.

This clonotype occurred many times. The genes are TRBV5-1 and TRBJ1-5, with D unclear. From germline, CDR1 is SGHRS and CDR2 YFSETQ. The V gene lost 4 bases and the J gene lost 2 bases, with 13 bases spanning the gap. The CDR3 spans 15 residues. Here the CDR3 reads CASSVSGGGNQPQHF. CDR3 sequence (DNA): TGCGCCAGCAGCGTCTCGGGAGGAGGCAATCAGCCCCAGCATTTT.

The chain links TRBV29-1 to TRBJ2-2, with 9 bases identical to TRBD1. The CDR3 consists of 15 residues. The germline CDR1 and CDR2 sequences are SQVTM and ANQGSEA. The CDR3 sequence: CSATPGQGLTGELFF. In DNA, the CDR3 is TGCAGTGCTACCCCGGGACAGGGCCTCACCGGGGAGCTGTTTTTT.

The V gene is TRBV5-8, the J gene TRBJ1-1, with 9 bases that match TRBD1. The CDR3 sequence is 15 residues long. Trimming cost V 4 bases and J 7 bases; bases outside gene matches: 11. The germline V gene encodes CDR1 SGHTS and CDR2 YDEGEE. CDR3 sequence reads: CASSIRQGGVYEAFF. The DNA for the CDR3 is TGTGCCAGCAGCATACGACAGGGGGGGGTTTATGAAGCTTTCTTT.

The chain recombines TRBV7-9 with TRBJ2-2; D gene ambiguous. This CDR3 comprises 15 residues. Germline CDR1 is SEHNR and CDR2 is FQNEAQ (reference sequence). V lost 2 bases, J lost 2 bases, and 9 bases lay in between. The CDR3 reads CASSLYDGNTGELFF. As DNA, the CDR3 is TGTGCCAGCAGCTTATACGACGGAAACACCGGGGAGCTGTTTTTT.

This clonotype was observed many times. V is TRBV6-1 and J is TRBJ1-5; 7 bases align to TRBD1. After removal of 8 bases from V and 1 base from J, the junction contained 5 bases not matched to a gene. The CDR3 contains 14 residues. Germline loops: CDR1 MNHNS, CDR2 SASEGT. CDR3 DNA sequence: TGTGCCAGCCGGCAGACAGGGAGCAATCAGCCCCAGCATTTT. This sequence encodes CASRQTGSNQPQHF.

This clonotype was found a few times. This chain links TRBV19 with TRBJ1-1, with D possibly TRBD1 on 6 matching bases. The CDR3 totals 12 residues. The germline V and J ends were trimmed by 5 bases and 7 bases, with 11 bases remaining between them. Per the germline V gene, CDR1 is LNHDA and CDR2 is SQIVND (reference sequence). The CDR3 nucleotides are TGTGCCAGTAGTGATGGGGGGCTTGAAGCTTTCTTT. It is translated as CASSDGGLEAFF.

This clonotype was counted between two and nine times. V usage is TRBV20-1 and J usage is TRBJ2-3; 11 nucleotides align to TRBD2. Germline CDR1 is DFQATT and CDR2 is SNEGSKA (reference sequence). The V segment lost 1 base and the J segment 1 base; nucleotides outside the gene matches: 1. The CDR3 length is 15 residues. CDR3 DNA: TGCAGTGCTAGAGTACTAGCGGGGGGCACAGATACGCAGTATTTT. It encodes CSARVLAGGTDTQYF.

This clonotype was observed a few times. The rearrangement uses TRBV12-3 or TRBV12-4 and TRBJ2-3; D call uncertain. The V end was cut by 5 bases, the J end by 6 bases, with 9 bases between. CDR3 length: 12 residues. Here the CDR3 reads CASSLPWDTQYF. In DNA form, the CDR3 reads TGTGCCAGCAGTCTACCTTGGGATACGCAGTATTTT.

The chain is built from TRBV11-1 and TRBJ1-1; D not certain. The V gene lost 5 bases and the J gene lost 5 bases, with 12 bases spanning the gap. The CDR3 runs 13 residues. Germline values: CDR1 SGHAT, CDR2 FQDESV (reference sequence). In DNA, the CDR3 is TGTGCCAGCAGCCCAACCTTTAGGACTGAAGCTTTCTTT. Protein sequence: CASSPTFRTEAFF.

The table lists this clonotype with many counts. This rearrangement joins TRBV14 to TRBJ1-2; maybe TRBD1 (5 bases). Between the trimmed V and J ends, which lost 3 bases and 0 bases, there was a span of 14 bases. Germline V gene lookup returns CDR1 SGHDN and CDR2 FVKESK. The CDR3 is 16 amino acids. The CDR3 loop reads CASSQDILGPNYGYTF. Written as DNA, the CDR3 is TGTGCCAGCAGCCAGGACATACTAGGACCTAACTATGGCTACACCTTC.

CDR3 loop: CSVALPRGGPNEKLFF. CDR3 DNA sequence: TGCAGCGTTGCCCTACCCCGGGGCGGGCCAAATGAAAAACTGTTTTTT. The chain has TRBV29-1 and TRBJ1-4, with D possibly TRBD1 on 5 matching bases. The V end lost 4 bases, the J end lost 5 bases, and 20 bases lay between the germline ends. This CDR3 has 16 residues. Germline lookup yields CDR1 SQVTM and CDR2 ANQGSEA.

The rearrangement uses TRBV10-3 and TRBJ2-1; TRBD2 aligns across 15 bases. Germline trimming cut 6 bases from V and 3 bases from J; bases unmatched to any gene: 9. CDR1 and CDR2 from the germline V gene are ENHRY and SYGVKD. The CDR3 is 18 amino acids. CDR3 loop: CAIRGGTSGGNLYNEQFF. The CDR3 coding sequence is TGTGCCATCAGGGGGGGGACTAGCGGGGGGAACCTCTACAATGAGCAGTTCTTC.

This clonotype turned up a few times. The CDR3 sequence is CASSFSQAHSETQYF. Here the CDR3 DNA reads TGCGCCAGCAGCTTCTCCCAGGCCCACTCAGAGACCCAGTACTTC. The chain couples TRBV5-1 to TRBJ2-5; D remains unclear. CDR3 size: 15 residues. Germline V CDR1 and CDR2: SGHRS, YFSETQ. The germline V and J ends were trimmed by 2 bases and 4 bases, with 15 bases remaining between them.

Many counts were recorded for this clonotype. The chain joins TRBV28 to TRBJ1-1; possible D gene TRBD1, 5 bases. Between the trimmed V and J ends, which lost 5 bases and 0 bases, there was a span of 19 bases. The CDR3 runs to 17 residues. Germline-derived CDR1 and CDR2 are MDHEN and SYDVKM. The CDR3 nucleotides read TGTGCCAGCAGTCCACCCCGTGACAGCCCTTTGAACACTGAAGCTTTCTTT. It is translated as CASSPPRDSPLNTEAFF.

There are many counts of this clonotype. The chain recombines TRBV9 with TRBJ2-3; no reliable D call. The CDR3 spans 13 residues. Trimming removed 4 bases from V and 4 bases from J, with 10 bases in between. Germline V gene sequence: CDR1 SGDLS, CDR2 YYNGEE. The CDR3 DNA sequence: TGTGCCAGCAGCTCCCGCCCGGCAGATACGCAGTATTTT. Its translation is CASSSRPADTQYF.

At least ten counts were recorded for this clonotype. This chain uses TRBV7-9 with TRBJ2-1; perhaps D is TRBD1 or TRBD2 (6 bases each). Germline V gene data show CDR1 as SEHNR and CDR2 as FQNEAQ (reference sequence). The CDR3 covers 17 residues. V dropped 5 bases and J dropped 6 bases, with 23 bases sitting between them. DNA of the CDR3: TGTGCCAGCAGCCGCCGAAGGGGGGCCGTAGGGCTCAATGAGCAGTTCTTC. The encoded protein is CASSRRRGAVGLNEQFF.

About this clonotype itself: This may come from a read error, since a much larger clone is one base off. The chain recombines TRBV2 with TRBJ1-4; D is unresolved. This CDR3 has 14 amino acids. The V end lost 11 bases, the J end lost 1 base, and 14 bases lay between the germline ends. CDR1 and CDR2 from the germline V gene are SNHLY and FYNNEI. The CDR3 DNA follows: TGTGCCTGCAACAGACACCTAACTAATGAAAAACTGTTTTTT. This encodes CACNRHLTNEKLFF.

This clonotype was seen a handful of times. The chain carries TRBV20-1 and TRBJ2-3, with 9 positions matching TRBD2. CDR1 is DFQATT and CDR2 is SNEGSKA in the germline V gene (reference sequence). The CDR3 is 19 residues long. J was trimmed by 2 bases and V by 1 base; bases with no gene match: 16. The CDR3 loop is CSARGTWRGGRRYTDTQYF. The CDR3 DNA sequence: TGCAGTGCTAGAGGGACCTGGCGGGGGGGCCGTAGATACACAGATACGCAGTATTTT.

This clonotype was detected ten times or more. V usage is TRBV7-8 and J usage is TRBJ2-7; D gene unclear. The germline V gene has CDR1 SGHVS and CDR2 FQNEAQ. The ends were cut back, 1 base at V and 7 bases at J, with 14 bases in the middle. The CDR3 is 14 residues long. The CDR3 is CASSLVSVSSEQYF. The CDR3 DNA reads as TGTGCCAGCAGCTTAGTGAGTGTCAGTTCTGAGCAGTACTTC. Based on the CDR3 plus reference TRBV7-8 and TRBJ2-7, the full variable domain is GAGVSQSPRYKVAKRGQDVALRCDPISGHVSLFWYQQALGQGPEFLTYFQNEAQLDKSGLPSDRFFAERPEGSVSTLKIQRTQQEDSAVYLCASSLVSVSSEQYFGPGTRLTVT.

This clonotype was observed many times. This chain uses TRBV4-2 with TRBJ2-5; D gene unclear. CDR3 length: 16 amino acids. The V gene lost 3 bases and the J gene lost 2 bases, with 16 bases spanning the gap. Germline V gene lookup returns CDR1 LGHNA and CDR2 YNFKEQ. The CDR3 reads CASSHLETVLQETQYF. DNA of the CDR3: TGTGCCAGCAGCCACCTTGAGACCGTTTTACAAGAGACCCAGTACTTC.

There are many counts of this clonotype. The gene calls are TRBV5-1 and TRBJ1-2; D is undetermined. The CDR3 totals 13 residues. Germline CDR1 reads SGHRS; CDR2 reads YFSETQ. Deletions cut 7 bases from V and 2 bases from J, with 12 bases between. CDR3 region: CASRRTENYGYTF. For the CDR3, the DNA is TGCGCCAGCCGGAGGACGGAAAACTATGGCTACACCTTC.

The chain combines TRBV20-1 with TRBJ1-1; D may be TRBD1 (5 bases). Germline V gives CDR1 DFQATT, CDR2 SNEGSKA (reference sequence). V lost 4 bases to trimming and J lost 5 bases, with 17 bases between them. This CDR3 contains 14 residues. As DNA, the CDR3 is TGCAGTGCTACAACCGGGACCCCGGGGACTGAAGCTTTCTTT. Translated, it gives CSATTGTPGTEAFF.